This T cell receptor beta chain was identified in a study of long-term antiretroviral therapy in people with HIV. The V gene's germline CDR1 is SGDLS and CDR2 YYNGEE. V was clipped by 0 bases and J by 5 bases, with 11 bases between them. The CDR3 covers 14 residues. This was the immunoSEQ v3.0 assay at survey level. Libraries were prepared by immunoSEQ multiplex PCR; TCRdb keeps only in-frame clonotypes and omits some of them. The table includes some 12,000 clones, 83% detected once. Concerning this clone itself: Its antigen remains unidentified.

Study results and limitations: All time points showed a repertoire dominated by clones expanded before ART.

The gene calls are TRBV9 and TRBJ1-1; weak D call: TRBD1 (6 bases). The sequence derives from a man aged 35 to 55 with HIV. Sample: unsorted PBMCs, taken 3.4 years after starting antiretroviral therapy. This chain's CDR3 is CASSVVGGETEAFF. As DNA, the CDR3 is TGTGCCAGCAGCGTAGTAGGGGGAGAAACTGAAGCTTTCTTT.